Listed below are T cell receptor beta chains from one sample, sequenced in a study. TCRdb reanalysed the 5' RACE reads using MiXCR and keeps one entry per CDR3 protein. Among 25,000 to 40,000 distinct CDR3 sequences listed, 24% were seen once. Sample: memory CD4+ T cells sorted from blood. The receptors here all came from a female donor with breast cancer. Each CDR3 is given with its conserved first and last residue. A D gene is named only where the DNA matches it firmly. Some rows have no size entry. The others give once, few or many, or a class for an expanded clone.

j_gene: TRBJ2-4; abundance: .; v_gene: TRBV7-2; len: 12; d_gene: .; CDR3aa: CASSSSGSIQYF; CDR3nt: TGTGCCAGCAGCTCGAGTGGGAGCATTCAGTACTTC
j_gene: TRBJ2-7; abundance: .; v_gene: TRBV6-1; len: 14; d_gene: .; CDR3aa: CASSAYQGGYEQYF; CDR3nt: TGCGCCAGCAGTGCCTATCAGGGAGGATACGAGCAGTACTTC
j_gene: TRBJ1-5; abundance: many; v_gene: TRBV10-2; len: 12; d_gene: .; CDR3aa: CASSEFHQPQHF; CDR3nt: TGCGCCAGCAGTGAGTTCCATCAGCCCCAGCATTTT
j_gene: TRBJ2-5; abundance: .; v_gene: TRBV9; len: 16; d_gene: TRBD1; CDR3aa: CASSSTLDRSVATQYF; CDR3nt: TGTGCCAGCAGCTCAACCCTGGACAGGTCCGTAGCGACCCAGTACTTC
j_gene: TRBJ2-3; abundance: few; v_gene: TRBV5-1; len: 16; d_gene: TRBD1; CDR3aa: CASSHRTGRSTDTQYF; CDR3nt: TGCGCCAGCAGCCATAGGACAGGGAGGAGCACAGATACGCAGTATTTT
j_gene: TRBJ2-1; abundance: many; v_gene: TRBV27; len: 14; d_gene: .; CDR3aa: CASSLTGTHNEQFF; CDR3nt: TGTGCCAGCAGTTTAACGGGTACCCACAATGAGCAGTTCTTC
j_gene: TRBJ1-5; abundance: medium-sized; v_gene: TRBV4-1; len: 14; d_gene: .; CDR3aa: CASSQGGNNQPQHF; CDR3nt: TGCGCCAGCAGCCAAGGGGGCAACAATCAGCCCCAGCATTTT
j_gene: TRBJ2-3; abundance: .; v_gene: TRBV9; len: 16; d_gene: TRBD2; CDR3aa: CASSPRLAGFRDTQYF; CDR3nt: TGTGCCAGCAGCCCCCGGCTAGCGGGATTCAGAGATACGCAGTATTTT
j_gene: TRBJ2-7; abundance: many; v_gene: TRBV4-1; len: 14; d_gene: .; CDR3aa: CASSLNGAVYEQYF; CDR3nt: TGCGCCAGCAGCCTCAACGGGGCGGTTTACGAGCAGTACTTC
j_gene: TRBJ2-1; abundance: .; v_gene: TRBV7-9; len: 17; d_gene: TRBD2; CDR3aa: CASSGEREGRSYNEQFF; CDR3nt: TGTGCCAGCAGCGGGGAGCGGGAGGGCCGCTCCTACAATGAGCAGTTCTTC
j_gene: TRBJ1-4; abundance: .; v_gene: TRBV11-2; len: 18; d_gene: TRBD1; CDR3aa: CASSLGDRGTGTNEKLFF; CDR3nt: TGTGCCAGCAGCTTGGGGGACAGGGGCACTGGAACTAATGAAAAACTGTTTTTT
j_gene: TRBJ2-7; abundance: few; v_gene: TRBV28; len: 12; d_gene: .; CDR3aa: CASSFFPYEQYF; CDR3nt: TGTGCCAGCAGTTTCTTTCCCTACGAGCAGTACTTC
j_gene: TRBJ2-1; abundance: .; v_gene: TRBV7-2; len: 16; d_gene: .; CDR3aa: CASSLQLSAPYNEQFF; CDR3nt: TGTGCCAGCAGCTTACAGCTGAGCGCCCCCTACAATGAGCAGTTCTTC
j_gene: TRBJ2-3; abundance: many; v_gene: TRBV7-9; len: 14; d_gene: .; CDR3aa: CAPGGTGAADTQYF; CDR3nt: TGTGCCCCCGGTGGGACGGGGGCGGCGGATACGCAGTATTTT
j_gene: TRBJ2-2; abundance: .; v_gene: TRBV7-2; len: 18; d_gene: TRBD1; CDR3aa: CASSPFGDRARYTGELFF; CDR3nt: TGTGCCAGCAGCCCATTCGGGGACAGGGCCCGCTACACCGGGGAGCTGTTTTTT
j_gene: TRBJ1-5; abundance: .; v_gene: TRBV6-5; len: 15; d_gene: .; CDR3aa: CASSYSLRTNQPQHF; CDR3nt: TGTGCCAGCAGTTACTCCCTGCGGACCAATCAGCCCCAGCATTTT
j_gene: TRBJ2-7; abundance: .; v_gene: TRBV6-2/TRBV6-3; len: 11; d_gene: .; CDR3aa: CASGGAGEQYF; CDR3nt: TGTGCCAGCGGGGGGGCCGGAGAGCAGTACTTC
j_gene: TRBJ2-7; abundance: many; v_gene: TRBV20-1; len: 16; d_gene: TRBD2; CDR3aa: CSARENIAGLSYEQYF; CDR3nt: TGCAGTGCTAGGGAGAATATAGCGGGGTTATCCTACGAGCAGTACTTC
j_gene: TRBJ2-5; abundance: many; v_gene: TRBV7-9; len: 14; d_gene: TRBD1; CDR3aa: CASSNRTGVETQYF; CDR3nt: TGTGCCAGCAGCAACCGGACAGGGGTCGAGACCCAGTACTTC
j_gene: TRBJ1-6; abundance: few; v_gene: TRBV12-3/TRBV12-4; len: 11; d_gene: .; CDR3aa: CASMEEGPLHF; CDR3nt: TGTGCCAGCATGGAAGAGGGGCCCCTCCACTTT
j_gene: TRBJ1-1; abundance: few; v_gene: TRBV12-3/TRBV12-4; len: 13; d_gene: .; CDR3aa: CASSRRGNTEAFF; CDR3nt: TGTGCCAGCAGCCGCAGGGGCAACACTGAAGCTTTCTTT
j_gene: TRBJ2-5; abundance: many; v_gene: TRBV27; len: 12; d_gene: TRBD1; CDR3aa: CASGDRDPAQYF; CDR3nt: TGTGCCAGCGGAGACAGGGATCCAGCCCAGTACTTC
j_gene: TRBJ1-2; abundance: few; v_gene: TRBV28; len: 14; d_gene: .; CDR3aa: CASSPPQGGYGYTF; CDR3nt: TGTGCCAGCAGTCCCCCACAGGGTGGCTATGGCTACACCTTC
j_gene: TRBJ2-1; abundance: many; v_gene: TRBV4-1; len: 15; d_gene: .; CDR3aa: CASSPWSSEASEQFF; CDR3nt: TGCGCCAGCAGCCCATGGTCCTCCGAGGCCAGTGAGCAGTTCTTC
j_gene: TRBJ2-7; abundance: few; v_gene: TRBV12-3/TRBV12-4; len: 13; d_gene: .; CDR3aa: CASSLAPAHEQYF; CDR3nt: TGTGCCAGCAGTTTAGCGCCAGCCCACGAGCAGTACTTC
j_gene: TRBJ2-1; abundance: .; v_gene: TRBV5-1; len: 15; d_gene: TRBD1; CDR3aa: CASRTGQGAFNEQFF; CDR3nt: TGCGCCAGCAGGACGGGACAGGGGGCGTTCAATGAGCAGTTCTTC
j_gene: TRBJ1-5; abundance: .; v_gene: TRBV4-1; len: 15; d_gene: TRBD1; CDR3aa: CASSQRTGVNQPQHF; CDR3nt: TGCGCCAGCAGCCAGCGGACAGGGGTCAATCAGCCCCAGCATTTT
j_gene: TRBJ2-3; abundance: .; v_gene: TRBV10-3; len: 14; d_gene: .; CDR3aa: CAMSSLGGTDTQYF; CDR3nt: TGTGCCATGTCGAGCTTAGGGGGCACAGATACGCAGTATTTT
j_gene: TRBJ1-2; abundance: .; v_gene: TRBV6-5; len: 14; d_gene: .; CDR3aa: CASSYRGVGSGNTF; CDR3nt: .
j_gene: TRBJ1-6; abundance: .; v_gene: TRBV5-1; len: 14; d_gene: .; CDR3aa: CASSWMPIGSPLHF; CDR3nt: TGCGCCAGCAGTTGGATGCCAATCGGGTCACCCCTCCACTTT
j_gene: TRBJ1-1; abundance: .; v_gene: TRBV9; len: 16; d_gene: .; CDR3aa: CASSAHRDTSNTEAFF; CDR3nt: TGTGCCAGCAGCGCCCATCGGGACACTTCGAACACTGAAGCTTTCTTT
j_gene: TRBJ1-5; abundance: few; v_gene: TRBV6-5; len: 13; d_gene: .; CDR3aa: CASSYSGRQPQHF; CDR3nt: TGTGCCAGCAGTTACTCGGGGAGGCAGCCCCAGCATTTT
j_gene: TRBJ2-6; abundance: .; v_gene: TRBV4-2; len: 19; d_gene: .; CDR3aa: CASSQETRPLSSEANVLTF; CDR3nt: TGTGCCAGCAGCCAAGAGACGAGGCCCTTAAGCTCTGAGGCCAACGTCCTGACTTTC
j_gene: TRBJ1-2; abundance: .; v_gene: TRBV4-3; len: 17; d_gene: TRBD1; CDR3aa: CASSQDLSTGRPYGYTF; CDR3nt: TGCGCCAGCAGCCAAGATTTATCGACAGGGCGACCCTATGGCTACACCTTC
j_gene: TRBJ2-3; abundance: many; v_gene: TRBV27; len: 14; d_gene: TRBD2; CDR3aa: CASSYAGATDTQYF; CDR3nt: TGTGCCAGCAGTTACGCGGGAGCAACAGATACGCAGTATTTT
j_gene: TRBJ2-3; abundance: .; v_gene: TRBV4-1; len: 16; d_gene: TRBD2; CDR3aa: CASSQDDQREVDTQYF; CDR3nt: TGCGCCAGCAGCCAAGATGACCAGCGGGAGGTAGATACGCAGTATTTT
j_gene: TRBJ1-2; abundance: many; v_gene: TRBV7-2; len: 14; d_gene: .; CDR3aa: CASSLDLANYGYTF; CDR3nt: TGTGCCAGCAGCTTAGATCTCGCTAACTATGGCTACACCTTC
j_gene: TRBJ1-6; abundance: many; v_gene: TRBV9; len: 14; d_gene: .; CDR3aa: CASSVGESGSPLHF; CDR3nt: TGTGCCAGCAGCGTAGGCGAATCGGGTTCACCCCTCCACTTT
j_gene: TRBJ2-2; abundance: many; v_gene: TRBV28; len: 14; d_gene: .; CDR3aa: CASSPQRNTGELFF; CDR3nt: TGTGCCAGCAGTCCTCAACGTAACACCGGGGAGCTGTTTTTT
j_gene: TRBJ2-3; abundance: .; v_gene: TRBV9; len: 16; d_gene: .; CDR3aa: CASSVEVGTSTDTQYF; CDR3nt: TGTGCCAGCAGCGTAGAGGTGGGAACTAGCACAGATACGCAGTATTTT
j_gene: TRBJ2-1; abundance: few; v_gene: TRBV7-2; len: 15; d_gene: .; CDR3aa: CASSLGLGVSNEQFF; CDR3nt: TGTGCCAGCAGCTTAGGTCTGGGGGTAAGCAATGAGCAGTTCTTC
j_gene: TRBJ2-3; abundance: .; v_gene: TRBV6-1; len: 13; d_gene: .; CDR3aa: CASSVRGPDTQYF; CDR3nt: TGTGCCAGCAGTGTGCGCGGCCCAGATACGCAGTATTTT
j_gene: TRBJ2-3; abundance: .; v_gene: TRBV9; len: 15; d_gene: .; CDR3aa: CASSPPGHYTDTQYF; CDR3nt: TGTGCCAGCAGCCCCCCGGGACACTACACAGATACGCAGTATTTT
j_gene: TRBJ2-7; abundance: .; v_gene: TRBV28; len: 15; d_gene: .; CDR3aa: CASSLTGVNENEQYF; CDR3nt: TGTGCCAGCAGTTTGACCGGGGTAAATGAAAACGAGCAGTACTTC
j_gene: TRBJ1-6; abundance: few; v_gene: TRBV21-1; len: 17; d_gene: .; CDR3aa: CASSNPGPYSYNSPLHF; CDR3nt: TGTGCCAGCAGCAATCCGGGCCCCTACTCCTATAATTCACCCCTCCACTTT
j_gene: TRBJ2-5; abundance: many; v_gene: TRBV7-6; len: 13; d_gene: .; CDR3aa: CASSSGGSETQYF; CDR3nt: TGTGCCAGCAGCTCAGGGGGGTCGGAGACCCAGTACTTC
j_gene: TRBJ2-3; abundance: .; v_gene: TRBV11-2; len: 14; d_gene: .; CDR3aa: CASSPRGGLGTQYF; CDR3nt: TGTGCCAGCAGCCCCCGGGGAGGCCTGGGTACGCAGTATTTT
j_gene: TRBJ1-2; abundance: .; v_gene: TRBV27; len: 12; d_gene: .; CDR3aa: CASGGLDYGYTF; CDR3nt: TGTGCCAGCGGGGGTCTGGACTATGGCTACACCTTC
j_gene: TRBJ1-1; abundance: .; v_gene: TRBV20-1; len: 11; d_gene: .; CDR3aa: CSPDEGTEAFF; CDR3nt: TGCAGTCCCGATGAGGGAACTGAAGCTTTCTTT
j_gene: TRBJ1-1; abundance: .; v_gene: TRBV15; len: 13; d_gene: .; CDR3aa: CATSRAPADEAFF; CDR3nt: TGTGCCACCAGCAGGGCCCCGGCGGATGAAGCTTTCTTT
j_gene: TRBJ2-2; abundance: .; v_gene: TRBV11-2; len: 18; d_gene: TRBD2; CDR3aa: CASSPSLSGRYNTGELFF; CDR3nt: TGTGCCAGCAGCCCTTCTCTTAGCGGGAGATACAACACCGGGGAGCTGTTTTTT
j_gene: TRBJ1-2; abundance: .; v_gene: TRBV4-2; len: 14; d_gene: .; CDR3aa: CASSRDTEGYGYTF; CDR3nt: TGTGCCAGCAGCCGGGACACGGAGGGATATGGCTACACCTTC
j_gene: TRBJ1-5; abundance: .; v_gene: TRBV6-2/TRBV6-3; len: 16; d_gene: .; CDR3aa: CASSYSTALSNQPQHF; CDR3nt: TGTGCCAGCAGTTACTCGACGGCCCTTAGCAATCAGCCCCAGCATTTT
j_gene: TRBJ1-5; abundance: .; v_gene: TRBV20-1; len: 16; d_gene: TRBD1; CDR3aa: CSAPDGGQGMNQPQHF; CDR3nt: TGCAGTGCTCCTGATGGGGGACAGGGGATGAATCAGCCCCAGCATTTT
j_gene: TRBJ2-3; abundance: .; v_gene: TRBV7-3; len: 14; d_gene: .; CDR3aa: CACSSGLSTDTQYF; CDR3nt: TGTGCCTGCAGCTCCGGCTTGAGCACAGATACGCAGTATTTT
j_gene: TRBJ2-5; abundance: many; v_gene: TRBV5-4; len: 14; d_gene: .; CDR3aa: CASSGVPLQETQYF; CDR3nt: TGTGCCAGCAGCGGGGTCCCTCTCCAAGAGACCCAGTACTTC
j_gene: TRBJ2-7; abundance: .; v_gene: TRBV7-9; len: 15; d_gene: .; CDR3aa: CASSFNEELHYEQYF; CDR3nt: TGTGCCAGCAGCTTTAATGAGGAGCTGCACTACGAGCAGTACTTC
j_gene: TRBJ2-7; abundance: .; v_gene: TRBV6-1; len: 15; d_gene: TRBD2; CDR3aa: CASSEGLAGVYEQYF; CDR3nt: TGTGCCAGCAGTGAAGGACTAGCGGGAGTTTACGAGCAGTACTTC
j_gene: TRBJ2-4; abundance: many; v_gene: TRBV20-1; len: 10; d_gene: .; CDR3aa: CSALPNIQYF; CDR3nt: TGCAGTGCTTTACCAAACATTCAGTACTTC